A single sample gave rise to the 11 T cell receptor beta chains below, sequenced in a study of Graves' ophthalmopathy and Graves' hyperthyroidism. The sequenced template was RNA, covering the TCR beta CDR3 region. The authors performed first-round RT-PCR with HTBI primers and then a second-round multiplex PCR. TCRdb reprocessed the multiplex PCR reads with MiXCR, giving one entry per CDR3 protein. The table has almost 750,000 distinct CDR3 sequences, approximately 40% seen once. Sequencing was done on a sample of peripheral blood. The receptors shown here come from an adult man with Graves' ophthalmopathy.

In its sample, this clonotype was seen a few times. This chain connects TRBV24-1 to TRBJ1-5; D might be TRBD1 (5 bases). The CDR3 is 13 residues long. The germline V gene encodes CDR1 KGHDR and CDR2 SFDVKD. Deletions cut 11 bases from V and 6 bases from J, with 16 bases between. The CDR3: CASRTGEGQPQHF. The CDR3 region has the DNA TGTGCCAGCAGGACGGGGGAAGGTCAGCCCCAGCATTTT.

CDR3 region: CASHQTGPNTEAFF. The CDR3 DNA reads as TGTGCCAGCCATCAGACAGGCCCGAACACTGAAGCTTTCTTT. The V call is TRBV19, the J call TRBJ1-1; TRBD1 might be the D (6 bases). Germline CDR1 LNHDA, CDR2 SQIVND (reference sequence). V was cut by 9 bases and J by 1 base, with 15 bases left in between. The CDR3 contains 14 residues.

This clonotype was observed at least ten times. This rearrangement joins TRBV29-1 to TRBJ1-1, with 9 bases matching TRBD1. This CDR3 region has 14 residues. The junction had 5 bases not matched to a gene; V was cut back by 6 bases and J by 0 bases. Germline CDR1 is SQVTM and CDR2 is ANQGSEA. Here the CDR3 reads CSVRGQGMNTEAFF. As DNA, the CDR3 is TGCAGCGTGCGGGGACAGGGCATGAACACTGAAGCTTTCTTT.

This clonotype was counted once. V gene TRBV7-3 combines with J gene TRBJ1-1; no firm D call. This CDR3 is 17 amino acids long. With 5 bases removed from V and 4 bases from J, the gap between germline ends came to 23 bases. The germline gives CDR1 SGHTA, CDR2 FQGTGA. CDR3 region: CASSPRFSMASSTEAFF. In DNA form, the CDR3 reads TGTGCCAGCAGCCCGAGGTTCTCAATGGCGTCGAGCACTGAAGCTTTCTTT.

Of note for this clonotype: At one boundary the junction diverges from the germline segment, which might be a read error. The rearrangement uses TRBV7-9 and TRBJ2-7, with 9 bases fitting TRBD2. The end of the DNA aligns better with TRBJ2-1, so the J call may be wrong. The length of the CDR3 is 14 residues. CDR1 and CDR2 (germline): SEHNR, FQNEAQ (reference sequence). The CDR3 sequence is CASSLGGTSYEQFF. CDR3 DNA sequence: TGCGCCAGCAGCTTGGGAGGGACTAGCTATGAGCAGTTCTTC.

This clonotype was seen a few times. DNA of the CDR3: TGTGCCAGCGGCCCGGGACAATCCTACGAGCAGTACTTC. This sequence encodes CASGPGQSYEQYF. The V gene is TRBV7-9, the J gene TRBJ2-7, with a weak D call TRBD1 (6 bases). Per germline, CDR1 SEHNR and CDR2 FQNEAQ (reference sequence). Trimming cost V 8 bases and J 1 base, with 12 bases left between them. The CDR3 has 13 residues.

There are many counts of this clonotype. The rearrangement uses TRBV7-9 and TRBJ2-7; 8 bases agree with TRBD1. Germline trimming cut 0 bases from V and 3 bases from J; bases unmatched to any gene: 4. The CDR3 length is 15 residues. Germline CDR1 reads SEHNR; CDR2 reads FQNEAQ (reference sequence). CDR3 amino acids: CASSLAGQGNYEQYF. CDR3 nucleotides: TGTGCCAGCAGCTTAGCCGGACAGGGAAACTACGAGCAGTACTTC.

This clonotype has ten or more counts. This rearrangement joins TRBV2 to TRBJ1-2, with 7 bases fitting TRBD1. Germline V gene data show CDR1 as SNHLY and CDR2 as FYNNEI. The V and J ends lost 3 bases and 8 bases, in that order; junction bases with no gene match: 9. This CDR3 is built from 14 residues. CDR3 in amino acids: CASSDRGRGQGYTF. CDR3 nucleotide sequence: TGTGCCAGCAGTGACCGGGGAAGGGGGCAAGGCTACACCTTC.

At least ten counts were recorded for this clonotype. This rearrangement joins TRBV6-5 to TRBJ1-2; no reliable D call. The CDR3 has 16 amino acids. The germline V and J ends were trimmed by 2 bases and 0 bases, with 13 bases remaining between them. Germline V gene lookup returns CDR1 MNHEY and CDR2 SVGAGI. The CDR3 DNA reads TGTGCCAGCAGTTACCACCTGGACGGAACTAACTATGGCTACACCTTC. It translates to CASSYHLDGTNYGYTF.

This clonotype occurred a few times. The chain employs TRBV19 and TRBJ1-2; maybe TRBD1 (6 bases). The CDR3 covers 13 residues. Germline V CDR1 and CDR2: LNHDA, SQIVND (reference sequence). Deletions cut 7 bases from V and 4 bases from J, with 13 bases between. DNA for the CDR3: TGTGCCAGTACCTGGACAGAGTCCTATGGCTACACCTTC. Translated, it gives CASTWTESYGYTF.

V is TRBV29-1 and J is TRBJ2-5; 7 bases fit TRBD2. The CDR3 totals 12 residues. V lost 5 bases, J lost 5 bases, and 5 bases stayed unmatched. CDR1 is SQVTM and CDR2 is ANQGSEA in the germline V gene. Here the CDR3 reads CSVPSGAETQYF. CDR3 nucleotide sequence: TGCAGCGTTCCAAGCGGGGCCGAGACCCAGTACTTC.